The entry that follows covers one T cell receptor beta chain sequence. This clone's antigen is unknown. It has no much larger one-base neighbor in the sample; base qualities were not kept. Based on the germline V gene, the CDR1 and CDR2 sequences are KGHSH and LQKENI. The CDR3 covers 13 residues, taking in both the cysteine and the phenylalanine. The only DNA kept is the CDR3, 39 bases in frame from the first base. After removal of 6 bases from V and 0 bases from J, the junction retains 1 base not matched to a gene. Donors were healthy HIV-negative adults with no recently reported acute infections or vaccinations. All donors were Caucasian adults living in Nashville, Tennessee, USA. CD4+ T cells were enriched by magnetic negative selection, after which naive cells were positively selected on CD45RA and the negative fraction was taken as the memory subset. Blood was obtained by leukapheresis, after which PBMCs were separated by Ficoll-Histopaque density gradient centrifugation and cryopreserved in liquid nitrogen vapor phase. Analytical flow cytometry was used to check the purity and quantity of each magnetically sorted T cell population. Genomic DNA was isolated from each sorted fraction and quantified by UV absorbance on a Nanodrop 2000c.

This entry is derived from a study of shared clonotypes between healthy human individuals (dated by TCRdb to 2020 to 2022). Some background on the complete study: The cohort comprised a couple of women and a few men aged 18 to 49 years. For each donor, three plates each were used for CD4 naive and CD4 memory, two plates were used for CD8 naive, and one plate was used for CD8 memory. Blood TCR repertoires of five healthy adults were deeply sequenced to estimate repertoire size and the extent of clonotype sharing between individuals. Different laboratories and diverse techniques were used to prepare libraries and sequence TCR repertoires, to increase sequencing depth and limit assay-specific biases. Each donor's leukapheresis produced roughly between about 0.9 and 9.5 billion PBMCs.

Using the deep immunoSEQ assay, TCR CDR3 regions were amplified from genomic DNA by multiplex PCR. Genomic DNA extracted from each cell subset was distributed evenly over all wells of several immunoSEQ 96-well plates, and each plate served as one replicate. Each replicate PCR for sorted subsets received around 0.2 ug genomic DNA, equal to about 30,000 T cell genomes. Purified libraries were measured with a Qubit 3.0 fluorometer, size-checked on a Bioanalyzer 2100, and measured again with the KAPA Library Quantification kit. Each immunoSEQ 96-well plate was sequenced on its own single-read 150-cycle Illumina NextSeq 550 flow cell. Regarding the original processing steps: Because the immunoSEQ output included only junctional sequences and no quality scores, the filtering could not be the same as the filtering used for full-length reads. Sequences were annotated with PyIR, a Python wrapper for IgBLAST v1.9, and V/J genes and CDR3 were assigned using IMGT germline references. Reads were removed for weak V/J assignments (E-value above 1e-6), missing CDR3, stop codons, out-of-frame junctions, or ambiguous translated residues. V3J clonotypes were defined by identical inferred V gene, J gene, and CDR3 amino acid sequence. Percentage overlap between repertoires was computed as shared unique clonotypes divided by the size of the smaller repertoire. Richness of each repertoire was evaluated using RTK rarefaction, the Chao1 estimator, and Recon v2.1 estimates of unobserved clonotypes. For all TCRbeta clonotypes obtained by the gDNA method from a few donors, generation probabilities were computed with OLGA. TCRdb obtained this table from immuneACCESS and retained in-frame rearrangements with V and J assigned. These tables miss some clones; where compared with another copy, unresolved V genes account for less than half of the shortfall, and the remainder is unexplained. V, J and clone size are those of that table, while D and trimming were read from the DNA. The sample includes about 2 million clones, with approximately 95% observed a single time. Of the sample, 0.13% is held by the ten largest clones.

The investigation overall reported the following: Because the study included a small number of donors, the genetic and exposure-history diversity represented was limited. Across a handful of donors, about 5.2% of naive CD4, roughly 3.4% of naive CD8, about 2% of memory CD4, and about 0.4% of memory CD8 clonotypes were shared. Estimated clonotype richness was generally larger for naive than for memory subsets. Compared with non-shared clonotypes, the clonotypes found in all four sorted-subset donors had higher generation probabilities. Based on pairwise subsampling, the degree of clonotype sharing among donors was expected to be affected by sequencing depth. Even with the large sequencing depth, rarefaction of the sorted-subset datasets indicated that sequencing was incomplete. Sampling was limited to blood, and TCR repertoires in tissue likely differ from TCR repertoires in blood.

Recombination connected TRBV18 to TRBJ1-2; TRBD1 fits 7 bases in the junction. This sequence was found in a man between 18 and 35 years old in good health. Sequenced input: naive CD4+ T cells sorted from blood. The sample's cell subset or site label, in plain terms: CD45RA+ positively selected. The CDR3 region: CASSQGANYGYTF. The DNA reads TGTGCCAGCTCCCAGGGGGCTAACTATGGCTACACCTTC. The full variable domain, completed from the reference TRBV18 and TRBJ1-2 proteins outside the CDR3, reads NAGVMQNPRHLVRRRGQEARLRCSPMKGHSHVYWYRQLPEEGLKFMVYLQKENIIDESGMPKERFSAEFPKEGPSILRIQQVVRGDSAAYFCASSQGANYGYTFGSGTRLTVV.